The sequence of this TCR beta chain was determined in a study of blood T cells in healthy people across ages (dated by TCRdb to the mid-2010s). For the wider study: In model experiments, roughly one uniquely barcoded TCR beta cDNA molecule per two T cells was captured by template switching. The donors were split into four age groups: young (average approximately 16 years), middle-aged (around 40), aged (about 56) and long-lived (under 90). To avoid experimental bias, donors of different ages were distributed randomly across sequencing lanes. The study analyzed two additional independent replicas of 1 million unique cDNA reads from the same blood draw for two donors, one aged 18 to 30 and one aged 80 or older. To track age-related changes in TCR beta repertoire diversity, the study relied on deep sequencing normalized with unique cDNA molecular identifiers. General study outcomes and caveats: Estimates of total diversity based on one million sequenced T cells were regarded as lower bounds and as underestimates. Donor CMV infection status was unknown, potentially confounding age-related changes in expanded clonotypes. As age increased, observed TCR beta diversity per million T cells dropped in a roughly linear way, and a significant reduction was already evident by age roughly 40. Since profiling was done on bulk unsorted PBMCs, naive and antigen-experienced compartments could not be conclusively compared. Compared with the aged group, the long-lived group had more naive CD4+ T cells, fewer expanded clones and increased TCR diversity, suggesting age selection. There was a strong correlation between observed TCR beta diversity and the percentage of naive T cells measured by flow cytometry.

Library creation used 5' RACE. Sequencing was performed on an Illumina HiSeq 2500. A second PCR of about 6 to 11 cycles was run with a J-beta primer mix and a sample-barcoded 5' primer. Each TCR beta cDNA molecule received a unique molecular identifier from a template-switch 5' adaptor carrying 12 random nucleotides. At least 3 million CDR3-containing paired-end reads were obtained from each sample. First-strand cDNA synthesis was performed from all RNA using the Mint cDNA synthesis kit, with priming by a TRBC-specific oligonucleotide. Following uracil-DNA glycosylase treatment, all cDNA underwent a first 18-cycle PCR with the universal primers M1SS and BC2_uni_R. As for the original processing: Each sample was normalized by randomly selecting 1 million high-quality reads, each carrying a distinct molecular identifier. Reads with shared molecular identifiers were discarded instead of being binned into consensus sequences. MiTCR, run with a Q25 quality threshold and the strictest error-elimination algorithm, handled CDR3 identification, clonotype clustering and error correction. A nonparametric unseen species model with Euler transformation was used to estimate lower-bound total TCR beta diversity. Using fastp trimming at Q25 and MiXCR clonotype assembly, TCRdb reanalyzed the public sequencing data and kept in-frame beta chains. Each CDR3 protein gets just one entry, which takes the most common genes and DNA from the rows behind it. None of the V and J calls come from the authors' own analysis; TCRdb made them. The sample table lists roughly 700,000 distinct CDR3 sequences, 45% to 50% of them with a count of one. 30% to 35% of the sample goes to the ten largest clones.

Between the V and J ends, shortened by 5 bases and 5 bases respectively, the junction contains 12 bases. Including cysteine and phenylalanine, the CDR3 has 13 amino acids. Only the CDR3 region is kept as DNA, spanning 39 bases read in frame from base 1. From a lookup of the germline V gene, CDR1 and CDR2 are SGHTA and FQGNSA. A note on this clonotype: What this receptor recognizes is not known. Base-call qualities are not available, and no considerably larger clone is one nucleotide away.

Donors were approximately 42 systemically healthy Caucasian individuals from Russia aged 6 to 90 years. Each donor gave 9.5 to 10 milliliters of peripheral blood, drawn into EDTA-treated Vacutainer tubes. PBMCs were isolated by Ficoll-Paque density-gradient centrifugation, with at least 6 million obtained per sample. Trizol reagent was used to extract total RNA from PBMCs, with at least 5.5 micrograms per sample. For every donor, an aliquot of PBMCs went through flow cytometry to measure the percentages of naive CD45RAhigh/CD27high T cells. The chain is made from TRBV7-2 and TRBJ2-5, with TRBD2 tentatively as D gene (5 bases match). The receptor's source is an older woman in good health. Material: blood. The CDR3 protein sequence reads: CASSHRERETQYF. The DNA sequence reads TGTGCCAGCAGCCATCGGGAAAGGGAGACCCAGTACTTC.